This TCR beta chain was identified during a study of blood T cell repertoires in COVID-19. At the level of the study: Whether acute or convalescent, the COVID-19 samples came from the United States, Italy and Spain. In each case, the material was cDNA or gDNA derived from T cells, B-cell-depleted T cells, or PBMCs.

The CDR3 is 15 amino acids. After removal of 3 bases from V and 4 bases from J, the junction contained 5 bases not matched to a gene. Germline-derived CDR1 and CDR2 are SEHNR and FQNEAQ (reference sequence). Clones were sequenced by immunoSEQ multiplex PCR, and TCRdb holds only the in-frame ones, with some missing. Among about 44,000 clones listed, roughly 87% were seen once. The sample was peripheral blood. V gene TRBV7-9 combines with J gene TRBJ2-3; TRBD2 matches 9 bases. This TCR derives from a woman of 80 years or more in a cohort sampled during active or convalescent COVID-19. CDR3 coding DNA: TGTGCCAGCAGCTTGTATGCGGGGGGGGCAGATACGCAGTATTTT. Residues: CASSLYAGGADTQYF. Together with reference TRBV7-9 and TRBJ2-3, the CDR3 gives the full variable domain: DTGVSQNPRHKITKRGQNVTFRCDPISEHNRLYWYRQTLGQGPEFLTYFQNEAQLEKSRLLSDRFSAERPKGSFSTLEIQRTEQGDSAMYLCASSLYAGGADTQYFGPGTRLTVL.